These 17 T cell receptor beta chains share one sample of origin, sequenced in a study of blood T cell repertoires in COVID-19. Sequencing was performed with immunoSEQ multiplex PCR; in TCRdb, only in-frame clones are kept and a portion is missing. The sample comprises around 130,000 clones, 80% to 85% of which are singletons, and about 4% rests with the top ten. Material: PBMCs or T cells enriched from blood (not recorded which). These TCRs come from a woman aged 30 to 39 who had recovered from COVID-19.

This sequence joins TRBV2 and TRBJ2-5; 9 bases are shared with TRBD2. CDR1 and CDR2 from the germline V gene are SNHLY and FYNNEI. After removal of 2 bases from V and 5 bases from J, the junction contained 3 bases not matched to a gene. CDR3 size: 14 residues. CDR3 protein: CASSEPSGKETQYF. The DNA of the CDR3 is TGTGCCAGCAGTGAACCTAGCGGGAAGGAGACCCAGTACTTC.

The chain joins TRBV20-1 to TRBJ2-7, with a tentative D call TRBD1 (6 bases). In germline, CDR1 is DFQATT, CDR2 SNEGSKA (reference sequence). The CDR3 is 11 residues long. V lost 4 bases and J 6 bases, leaving 10 bases between the germline ends. The CDR3 DNA sequence: TGCAGTGCTACTCGAGGGGGCGAGCAGTACTTC. Translating gives CSATRGGEQYF.

V gene TRBV28 combines with J gene TRBJ2-2, with D maybe TRBD2 (5 bases). The CDR3 has 15 amino acids. The ends were cut back, 6 bases at V and 0 bases at J, with 11 bases in the middle. Germline CDR1 is MDHEN and CDR2 is SYDVKM. CDR3 sequence: CASRMEDSNTGELFF. The CDR3 DNA sequence: TGTGCCAGCAGGATGGAGGACTCGAACACCGGGGAGCTGTTTTTT. The entire variable domain, with the rest obtained from reference TRBV28 and TRBJ2-2, is as follows: DVKVTQSSRYLVKRTGEKVFLECVQDMDHENMFWYRQDPGLGLRLIYFSYDVKMKEKGDIPEGYSVSREKKERFSLILESASTNQTSMYLCASRMEDSNTGELFFGEGSRLTVL.

The chain carries TRBV7-2 and TRBJ2-3, with a possible D match to TRBD2 (6 bases). The CDR3 extends over 14 amino acids. CDR1 SGHTA and CDR2 FQGNSA come from the germline V gene. V gave up 4 bases and J gave up 3 bases, with 11 bases separating them. For the CDR3, the DNA is TGTGCCAGCAGCTGGCTGGGGGGAACAGATACGCAGTATTTT. Amino acids: CASSWLGGTDTQYF.

The count of this clone is one. CDR3 protein: CASSQIPRRGAFF. In nucleotides, the CDR3 is TGTGCCAGCAGCCAAATCCCGAGGCGAGGAGCTTTCTTT. The chain combines TRBV4-2 with TRBJ1-1; D gene unclear. Trimming cost V 2 bases and J 10 bases, with 14 bases left between them. From germline, CDR1 is LGHNA and CDR2 YNFKEQ. This CDR3 has 13 amino acids.

The chain is built from TRBV2 and TRBJ2-2, with 7 nucleotides matching TRBD1. The CDR3 loop spans 14 amino acids. V gave up 10 bases and J gave up 2 bases; unmatched junction bases: 7. The germline gives CDR1 SNHLY, CDR2 FYNNEI. In nucleotides, the CDR3 is TGTGCCACCAAAGGGACAGCAAACACCGGGGAGCTGTTTTTT. Protein sequence: CATKGTANTGELFF.

This clone was detected only once. The chain uses TRBV5-1 and TRBJ1-2, with TRBD1 as a possible D gene (6 bases). Germline-derived CDR1 and CDR2 are SGHRS and YFSETQ. V was cut by 2 bases and J by 1 base, with 9 bases left in between. The CDR3 is 14 residues long. This chain's CDR3 is CASSFLDSNYGYTF. The CDR3 region has the DNA TGCGCCAGCAGCTTCTTGGACAGTAACTATGGCTACACCTTC. Full variable domain (missing parts from reference TRBV5-1 and TRBJ1-2): KAGVTQTPRYLIKTRGQQVTLSCSPISGHRSVSWYQQTPGQGLQFLFEYFSETQRNKGNFPGRFSGRQFSNSRSEMNVSTLELGDSALYLCASSFLDSNYGYTFGSGTRLTVV.

This clone occurred a few times. This chain joins TRBV5-1 and TRBJ2-7, with TRBD2 matching over 10 bases. Germline V gives CDR1 SGHRS, CDR2 YFSETQ. The CDR3 is 15 residues long. Unmatched junction bases numbered 8, after V lost 5 bases and J lost 3 bases. CDR3 loop: CASSPSGRAGYEQYF. The CDR3 coding sequence is TGCGCCAGCAGTCCGAGCGGGAGGGCGGGCTACGAGCAGTACTTC.

J is TRBJ2-3 and V is TRBV5-4, with D perhaps TRBD1 (6 bases). The CDR3 length is 13 residues. Germline V CDR1 and CDR2: SGHNT, YYREEE (reference sequence). Trimming stripped 5 bases from V and 3 bases from J, with 10 bases between. The chain's CDR3 is CASSIQGTDTQYF. For the CDR3, the DNA is TGTGCCAGCAGTATCCAGGGGACAGATACGCAGTATTTT.

The chain recombines TRBV4-1 with TRBJ2-4; 7 bases map to TRBD2. CDR3 size: 18 residues. The ends lost 1 base at V and 1 base at J; junction bases unmatched: 10. CDR1 and CDR2 (germline): MGHRA, YSYEKL. CDR3 nucleotides: TGCGCCAGCAGCCAAGTATGGGGAGGGTTTGAGGCCAAAAACATTCAGTACTTC. Translated, it gives CASSQVWGGFEAKNIQYF.

This rearrangement joins TRBV5-1 to TRBJ1-4; 7 nucleotides line up with TRBD1. V lost 5 bases to trimming and J lost 0 bases; unmatched junction nucleotides: 4. Germline CDR1 is SGHRS and CDR2 is YFSETQ. The CDR3 sequence is 15 residues long. CDR3 in DNA: TGCGCCAGCAGTCCAGGGGGTTCAACTAATGAAAAACTGTTTTTT. Amino acids: CASSPGGSTNEKLFF.

The chain employs TRBV11-2 and TRBJ1-2; perhaps TRBD1 as D (6 bases). V was cut by 5 bases and J by 4 bases, with 14 bases left in between. The length of the CDR3 is 14 residues. Germline values: CDR1 SGHAT, CDR2 FQNNGV. The chain's CDR3 is CASSLYRVPYGYTF. DNA of the CDR3: TGTGCCAGCAGCCTTTACAGGGTCCCCTATGGCTACACCTTC.

The chain employs TRBV10-3 and TRBJ2-1, with no clear D. Germline V gives CDR1 ENHRY, CDR2 SYGVKD. The V and J ends lost 0 bases and 5 bases respectively, with 14 bases between them. The CDR3 sequence is 16 residues long. Here the CDR3 reads CAISESIGIRDNEQFF. The CDR3 DNA reads TGTGCCATCAGTGAGTCAATAGGTATACGGGACAATGAGCAGTTCTTC.

The genes are TRBV7-2 and TRBJ2-1; 14 nucleotides align to TRBD2. V trimming: 1 base; J trimming: 4 bases; junction bases outside the gene matches: 9. Per the germline V gene, CDR1 is SGHTA and CDR2 is FQGNSA. The CDR3 covers 19 residues. CDR3 coding DNA: TGTGCCAGCAGCTTAGTGGGACTAGCGGGAGTCGCGGGGTACAATGAGCAGTTCTTC. Translation: CASSLVGLAGVAGYNEQFF.

The chain joins TRBV6-2 or TRBV6-3 to TRBJ2-1; TRBD2 agrees at 7 bases. The CDR3 has 15 amino acids. Germline V gene data show CDR1 as MNHEY and CDR2 as SVGEGT. With V trimmed by 2 bases and J by 9 bases, 10 bases remained unmatched. The CDR3 reads CASSYRGLKKREQFF. CDR3 DNA sequence: TGTGCCAGCAGTTACCGGGGACTAAAAAAGCGTGAGCAGTTCTTC.

The chain joins TRBV10-3 to TRBJ1-4; no firm D call. From germline, CDR1 is ENHRY and CDR2 SYGVKD. V was cut by 9 bases and J by 1 base, with 9 bases left in between. The CDR3 sequence is 13 residues long. The CDR3 nucleotides are TGTGCCATTCAGGCCAAAACTAATGAAAAACTGTTTTTT. As protein: CAIQAKTNEKLFF.

Comments on this clone: Other DNA sequences in the sample encode the same CDR3. The chain carries TRBV18 and TRBJ1-1; D unresolved. The length of the CDR3 is 14 residues. CDR1 KGHSH and CDR2 LQKENI come from the germline V gene. Between the trimmed V and J ends, which lost 0 bases and 5 bases, there was a span of 10 bases. The CDR3 spells CASSPPGGRTEAFF. The CDR3 DNA follows: TGTGCCAGCTCACCACCAGGCGGGCGGACTGAAGCTTTCTTT.